Listed here are 18 T cell receptor beta chains from one sample, sequenced in a study of response to subunit inactivated influenza vaccine. TCRdb recomputed calls from the RT-PCR reads with MiXCR, one row per CDR3 protein. The sample shows around 750,000 distinct CDR3 sequences, approximately 22% of them seen only once. The sample in question was PBMCs from blood, obtained 5 days after vaccination. These receptors all come from a man between 50 and 59 years old who received an inactivated influenza vaccine.

This clonotype was seen repeatedly, ten times or more. The genes are TRBV6-1 and TRBJ2-1; possible D gene TRBD2, 7 bases. V gave up 9 bases and J gave up 0 bases, with 15 bases separating them. The CDR3 runs 15 residues. Germline values: CDR1 MNHNS, CDR2 SASEGT. CDR3 bases: TGTGCCAGTCGACCGGGGGGCAGCTCCTACAATGAGCAGTTCTTC. This encodes CASRPGGSSYNEQFF.

The CDR3 reads CSARDSYHYGYTF. CDR3 sequence (DNA): TGCAGTGCTAGAGACAGTTACCACTATGGCTACACCTTC. The chain joins TRBV20-1 to TRBJ1-2; D unresolved. Germline V gene data show CDR1 as DFQATT and CDR2 as SNEGSKA (reference sequence). V was cut by 0 bases and J by 3 bases, with 8 bases left in between. CDR3 length: 13 amino acids.

The chain joins TRBV20-1 to TRBJ1-6; tentatively, D is TRBD1 (6 bases). The CDR3 has 16 residues. CDR1 and CDR2 from the germline V gene are DFQATT and SNEGSKA (reference sequence). Trimming stripped 6 bases from V and 0 bases from J, with 15 bases between. This CDR3 is CSASRGRSSYNSPLHF. CDR3 sequence (DNA): TGCAGTGCCAGCAGGGGCAGGAGCTCCTATAATTCACCCCTCCACTTT.

This clonotype was seen a single time. CDR3 amino acids: CASSPGGDYEQYF. In DNA, the CDR3 is TGTGCCAGCAGCCCCGGTGGGGACTACGAGCAGTACTTC. J is TRBJ2-7 and V is TRBV7-9, with D uncertain. Germline V gives CDR1 SEHNR, CDR2 FQNEAQ (reference sequence). There are 13 residues in the CDR3. V was trimmed by 5 bases and J by 3 bases, leaving 11 bases between them. Combining the CDR3 with reference TRBV7-9 and TRBJ2-7 gives the whole variable domain DTGVSQNPRHKITKRGQNVTFRCDPISEHNRLYWYRQTLGQGPEFLTYFQNEAQLEKSRLLSDRFSAERPKGSFSTLEIQRTEQGDSAMYLCASSPGGDYEQYFGPGTRLTVT.

The chain has TRBV12-3 or TRBV12-4 and TRBJ2-4; 7 nucleotides match TRBD1. J was trimmed by 2 bases and V by 4 bases; bases with no gene match: 11. The CDR3 is 17 residues long. CDR3 residues: CASSSETGLKPKNIQYF. The CDR3 coding sequence is TGTGCCAGCAGTTCTGAGACAGGGCTTAAACCCAAAAACATTCAGTACTTC.

The V call is TRBV5-1, the J call TRBJ2-1; D gene uncertain. Germline assignment: CDR1 SGHRS and CDR2 YFSETQ. This CDR3 contains 11 residues. Trimming took 3 bases from V and 9 from J, leaving 7 bases between them. CDR3 loop: CASSSTTEQFF. The CDR3 region has the DNA TGCGCCAGCAGCTCGACGACTGAGCAGTTCTTC.

This clonotype was seen a handful of times. The chain links TRBV5-1 to TRBJ2-3, with 7 bases lining up with TRBD2. This CDR3 comprises 16 residues. Losses at the gene ends were 4 bases for V and 1 base for J; bases not matched to a gene: 9. Germline assignment: CDR1 SGHRS and CDR2 YFSETQ. The CDR3 loop reads CASSLEGSGRTDTQYF. In nucleotides, the CDR3 is TGCGCCAGCAGCCTGGAGGGTAGCGGGCGCACAGATACGCAGTATTTT. Supplemented by reference TRBV5-1 and TRBJ2-3, the full variable domain reads KAGVTQTPRYLIKTRGQQVTLSCSPISGHRSVSWYQQTPGQGLQFLFEYFSETQRNKGNFPGRFSGRQFSNSRSEMNVSTLELGDSALYLCASSLEGSGRTDTQYFGPGTRLTVL.

V gene TRBV20-1 combines with J gene TRBJ2-6, with a possible D match to TRBD2 (5 bases). V shed 6 bases and J shed 4 bases, with 13 bases lying between them. Germline V CDR1 and CDR2: DFQATT, SNEGSKA (reference sequence). The CDR3 has 14 amino acids. The chain's CDR3 is CSAQSGSGANVLTF. The DNA of the CDR3 is TGCAGTGCCCAGTCGGGGTCCGGGGCCAACGTCCTGACTTTC.

In this sample, this clonotype turned up a few times. The V gene is TRBV3-1, the J gene TRBJ2-1; D may match TRBD1 or TRBD2 (5 bases each). The germline gives CDR1 LGHDT, CDR2 YNNKEL (reference sequence). This CDR3 region has 15 residues. V was cut by 5 bases and J by 7 bases, with 18 bases left in between. The CDR3 reads CASSSPGGGRNEQFF. The DNA of the CDR3 is TGTGCCAGCAGCTCCCCCGGTGGGGGACGGAATGAGCAGTTCTTC.

The sample holds many counts of this clonotype. The chain couples TRBV29-1 to TRBJ2-1, with D possibly matching TRBD2 (6 bases). CDR1 and CDR2 from the germline V gene are SQVTM and ANQGSEA. Deletions cut 7 bases from V and 3 bases from J, with 10 bases between. The CDR3 covers 12 residues. The CDR3 DNA sequence: TGCAGCGGGGGACTGAACTACAATGAGCAGTTCTTC. It yields the protein CSGGLNYNEQFF.

This clonotype was seen a handful of times. The V call is TRBV20-1, the J call TRBJ1-4; TRBD1 is a possible D gene (5 bases). The germline gives CDR1 DFQATT, CDR2 SNEGSKA (reference sequence). V shed 0 bases and J shed 2 bases, with 10 bases lying between them. The CDR3 has 15 amino acids. CDR3 DNA: TGCAGTGCTAGAGATGGGGGGTCCACTAATGAAAAACTGTTTTTT. Its translation: CSARDGGSTNEKLFF.

The sample holds a few counts of this clonotype. V usage is TRBV7-3 and J usage is TRBJ2-1; D may be TRBD1 (7 bases). Germline CDR1 SGHTA, CDR2 FQGTGA. The CDR3 spans 17 residues. Deletions cut 4 bases from V and 11 bases from J, with 27 bases between. The CDR3 loop reads CASSSKGGAGGGNQQFF. The CDR3 DNA follows: TGTGCCAGCAGCTCAAAGGGTGGGGCAGGGGGAGGTAATCAGCAGTTCTTC.

V usage is TRBV20-1 and J usage is TRBJ2-7; D remains unclear. Per germline, CDR1 DFQATT and CDR2 SNEGSKA (reference sequence). The CDR3 runs to 15 residues. V was trimmed by 2 bases and J by 3 bases, leaving 17 bases between them. CDR3 sequence (DNA): TGCAGTGCTAGATCGATGACCGCGTCCGACTACGAGCAGTACTTC. This sequence encodes CSARSMTASDYEQYF.

The V gene is TRBV27, the J gene TRBJ2-7; D is perhaps TRBD2 (5 bases). Germline V lookup: CDR1 MNHEY, CDR2 SMNVEV (reference sequence). The CDR3 consists of 13 residues. V gave up 6 bases and J gave up 10 bases, with 19 bases separating them. This CDR3 reads CASSRGLAANQYF. The CDR3, as DNA: TGTGCCAGCAGCCGCGGGCTAGCTGCCAACCAGTACTTC.

This clonotype was counted ten times or more. This rearrangement joins TRBV7-2 to TRBJ2-7, with D unclear. The CDR3 is 12 residues long. V dropped 6 bases and J dropped 3 bases, with 9 bases sitting between them. Looked up from germline, CDR1 is SGHTA and CDR2 is FQGNSA. The CDR3 here is CASSSTYYEQYF. CDR3 DNA sequence: TGTGCCAGCAGTTCCACCTACTACGAGCAGTACTTC.

This clonotype was counted only a few times. The chain combines TRBV6-5 with TRBJ1-5; D is uncertain. The CDR3 extends over 14 amino acids. Looked up from germline, CDR1 is MNHEY and CDR2 is SVGAGI. V was clipped by 0 bases and J by 4 bases, with 7 bases between them. In nucleotides, the CDR3 is TGTGCCAGCAGTTACTCCGCGGGGAATCAGCCCCAGCATTTT. It specifies CASSYSAGNQPQHF.

The chain employs TRBV7-3 and TRBJ2-1, with TRBD1 as a possible D gene (6 bases). Germline CDR1 and CDR2: SGHTA and FQGTGA. The CDR3 runs to 17 residues. Between the trimmed V and J ends, which lost 5 bases and 7 bases, there was a span of 24 bases. The chain's CDR3 is CASSLKPTGNWGNEQFF. The CDR3 nucleotides read TGTGCCAGCAGCCTAAAGCCGACAGGCAACTGGGGAAATGAGCAGTTCTTC.

The chain combines TRBV4-3 with TRBJ1-4, with a weak D call TRBD1 (5 bases). CDR1 is LGHNA, CDR2 YSLEER, per germline. With 0 bases removed from V and 7 bases from J, the gap between germline ends came to 21 bases. The CDR3 has 18 amino acids. The CDR3 coding sequence is TGCGCCAGCAGCCAAGAAAACTGGCTTGGCAGGGCTGGTGAAAAACTGTTTTTT. Its translation is CASSQENWLGRAGEKLFF.